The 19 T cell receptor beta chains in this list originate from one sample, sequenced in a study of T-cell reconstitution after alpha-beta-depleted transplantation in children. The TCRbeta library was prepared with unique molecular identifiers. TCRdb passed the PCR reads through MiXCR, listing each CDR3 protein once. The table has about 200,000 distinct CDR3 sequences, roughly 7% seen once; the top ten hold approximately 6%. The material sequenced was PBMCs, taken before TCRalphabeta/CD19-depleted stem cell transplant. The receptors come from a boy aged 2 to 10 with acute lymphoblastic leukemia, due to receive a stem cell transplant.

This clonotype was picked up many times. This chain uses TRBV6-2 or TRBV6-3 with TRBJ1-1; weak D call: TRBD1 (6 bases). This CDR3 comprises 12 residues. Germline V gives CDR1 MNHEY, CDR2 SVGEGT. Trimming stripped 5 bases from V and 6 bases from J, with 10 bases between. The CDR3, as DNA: TGTGCCAGCAGTGACGGACAGTCTGAAGCTTTCTTT. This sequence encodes CASSDGQSEAFF.

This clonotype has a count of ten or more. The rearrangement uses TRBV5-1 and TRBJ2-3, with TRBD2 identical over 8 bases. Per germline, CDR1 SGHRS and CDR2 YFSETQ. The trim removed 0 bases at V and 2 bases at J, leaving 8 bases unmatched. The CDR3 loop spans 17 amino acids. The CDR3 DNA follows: TGCGCCAGCAGCTTGGTAGGCGGGAGGAGGAACACAGATACGCAGTATTTT. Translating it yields CASSLVGGRRNTDTQYF.

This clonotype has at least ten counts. The CDR3 spells CASSQETAMNTEAFF. CDR3 bases: TGTGCCAGCAGCCAAGAAACAGCTATGAACACTGAAGCTTTCTTT. The chain combines TRBV4-2 with TRBJ1-1; D ambiguous. The CDR3 is 15 amino acids. Germline assignment: CDR1 LGHNA and CDR2 YNFKEQ. Trimming took 0 bases from V and 0 from J, leaving 8 bases between them.

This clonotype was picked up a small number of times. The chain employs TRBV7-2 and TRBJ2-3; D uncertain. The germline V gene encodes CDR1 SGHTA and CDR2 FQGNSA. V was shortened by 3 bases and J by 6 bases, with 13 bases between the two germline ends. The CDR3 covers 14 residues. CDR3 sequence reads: CASSFSRLGDTQYF. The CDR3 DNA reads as TGTGCCAGCAGCTTTTCCCGGTTGGGGGATACGCAGTATTTT.

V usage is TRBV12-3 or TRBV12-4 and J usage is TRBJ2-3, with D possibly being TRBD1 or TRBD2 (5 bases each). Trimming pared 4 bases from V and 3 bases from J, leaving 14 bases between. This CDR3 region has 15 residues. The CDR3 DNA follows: TGTGCCAGCAGTTCACTCAATTGGGGGACAGATACGCAGTATTTT. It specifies CASSSLNWGTDTQYF.

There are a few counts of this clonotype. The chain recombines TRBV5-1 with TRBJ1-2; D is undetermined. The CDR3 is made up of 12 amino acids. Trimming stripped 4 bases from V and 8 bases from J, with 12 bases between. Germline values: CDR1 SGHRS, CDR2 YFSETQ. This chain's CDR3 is CASSQGPEGYTF. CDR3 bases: TGCGCCAGCAGCCAAGGGCCGGAGGGCTACACCTTC.

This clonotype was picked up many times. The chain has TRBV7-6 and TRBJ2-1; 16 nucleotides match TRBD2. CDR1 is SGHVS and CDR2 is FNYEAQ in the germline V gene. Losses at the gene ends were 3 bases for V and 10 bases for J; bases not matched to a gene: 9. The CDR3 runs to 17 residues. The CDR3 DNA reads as TGTGCCAGCAGCTTCACCGGGACTAGCGGGGGGGCGTTCGAGCAGTTCTTC. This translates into CASSFTGTSGGAFEQFF.

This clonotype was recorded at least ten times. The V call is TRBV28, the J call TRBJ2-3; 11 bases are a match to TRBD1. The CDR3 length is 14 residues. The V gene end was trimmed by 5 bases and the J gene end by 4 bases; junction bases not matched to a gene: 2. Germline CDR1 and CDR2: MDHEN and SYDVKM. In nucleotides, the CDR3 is TGTGCCAGCAGTAGGGACAGGGGGGCAGATACGCAGTATTTT. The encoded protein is CASSRDRGADTQYF. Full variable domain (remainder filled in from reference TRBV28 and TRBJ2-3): DVKVTQSSRYLVKRTGEKVFLECVQDMDHENMFWYRQDPGLGLRLIYFSYDVKMKEKGDIPEGYSVSREKKERFSLILESASTNQTSMYLCASSRDRGADTQYFGPGTRLTVL.

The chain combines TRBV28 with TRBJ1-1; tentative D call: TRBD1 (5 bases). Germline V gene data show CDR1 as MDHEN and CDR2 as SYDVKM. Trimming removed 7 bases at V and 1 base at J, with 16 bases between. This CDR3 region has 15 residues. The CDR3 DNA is TGTGCCAGCACCTTGTCGGGACTTTCGAACACTGAAGCTTTCTTT. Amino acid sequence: CASTLSGLSNTEAFF.

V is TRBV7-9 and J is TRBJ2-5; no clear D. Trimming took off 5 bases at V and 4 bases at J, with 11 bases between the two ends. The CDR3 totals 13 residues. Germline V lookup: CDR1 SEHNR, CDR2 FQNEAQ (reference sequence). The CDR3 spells CASSARPPETQYF. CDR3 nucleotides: TGTGCCAGCAGCGCCCGACCCCCAGAGACCCAGTACTTC.

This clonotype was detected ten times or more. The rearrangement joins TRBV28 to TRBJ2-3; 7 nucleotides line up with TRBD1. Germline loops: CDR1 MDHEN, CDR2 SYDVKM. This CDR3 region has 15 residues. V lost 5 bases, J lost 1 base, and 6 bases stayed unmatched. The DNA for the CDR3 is TGTGCCAGCAGTCACACAGGGGTTGGCACAGATACGCAGTATTTT. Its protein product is CASSHTGVGTDTQYF.

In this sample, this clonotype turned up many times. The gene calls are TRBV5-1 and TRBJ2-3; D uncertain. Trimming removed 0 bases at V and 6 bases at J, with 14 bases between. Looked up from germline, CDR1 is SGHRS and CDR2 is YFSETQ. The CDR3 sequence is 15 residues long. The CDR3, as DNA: TGCGCCAGCAGCTTGGATTCTAGTGATTTGGATACGCAGTATTTT. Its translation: CASSLDSSDLDTQYF.

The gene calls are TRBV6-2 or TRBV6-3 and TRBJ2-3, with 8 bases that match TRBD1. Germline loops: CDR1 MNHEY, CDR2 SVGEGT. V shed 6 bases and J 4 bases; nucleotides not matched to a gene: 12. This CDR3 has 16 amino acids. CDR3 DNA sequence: TGTGCCAGCAGACCCCCAGGGGGCGTCGGTGCAGATACGCAGTATTTT. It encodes CASRPPGGVGADTQYF.

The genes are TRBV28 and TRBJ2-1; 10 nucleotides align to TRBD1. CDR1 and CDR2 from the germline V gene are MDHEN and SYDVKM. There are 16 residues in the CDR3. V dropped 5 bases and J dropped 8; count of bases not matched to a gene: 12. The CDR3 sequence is CASSPWTGGDFDEQFF. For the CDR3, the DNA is TGTGCCAGCAGTCCATGGACAGGGGGGGATTTTGATGAGCAGTTCTTC.

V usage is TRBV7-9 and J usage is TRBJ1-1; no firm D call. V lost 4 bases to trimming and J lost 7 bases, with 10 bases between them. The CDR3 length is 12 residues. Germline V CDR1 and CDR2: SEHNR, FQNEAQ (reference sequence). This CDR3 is CASSSRLGEAFF. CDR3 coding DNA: TGTGCCAGCAGCTCCCGGTTGGGTGAAGCTTTCTTT.

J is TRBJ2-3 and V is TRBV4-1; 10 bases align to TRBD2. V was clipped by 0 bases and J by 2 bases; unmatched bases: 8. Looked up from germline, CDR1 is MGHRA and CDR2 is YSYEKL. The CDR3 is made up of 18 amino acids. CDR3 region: CASSQDPQLAGTTDTQYF. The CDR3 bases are TGCGCCAGCAGCCAAGATCCCCAACTAGCGGGGACCACAGATACGCAGTATTTT.

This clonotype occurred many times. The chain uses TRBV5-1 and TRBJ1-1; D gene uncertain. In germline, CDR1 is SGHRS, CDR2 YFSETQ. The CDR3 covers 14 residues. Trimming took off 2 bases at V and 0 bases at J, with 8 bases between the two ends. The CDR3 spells CASSFVGMNTEAFF. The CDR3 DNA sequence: TGCGCCAGCAGCTTCGTAGGGATGAACACTGAAGCTTTCTTT.

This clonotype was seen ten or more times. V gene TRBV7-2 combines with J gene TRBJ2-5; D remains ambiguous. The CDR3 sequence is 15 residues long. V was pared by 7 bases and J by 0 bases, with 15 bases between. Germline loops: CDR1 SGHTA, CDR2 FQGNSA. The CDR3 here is CASTEAATYQETQYF. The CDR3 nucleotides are TGTGCCAGCACCGAAGCCGCGACGTACCAAGAGACCCAGTACTTC.

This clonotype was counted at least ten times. Here the CDR3 DNA reads TGTGCCATCGGACAGGGGACCGGGGAGCTGTTTTTT. The encoded protein is CAIGQGTGELFF. The chain carries TRBV10-3 and TRBJ2-2; the match to TRBD1 covers 9 bases. This CDR3 region has 12 residues. From germline, CDR1 is ENHRY and CDR2 SYGVKD. V lost 8 bases to trimming and J lost 5 bases; unmatched junction nucleotides: 0.